This TCR beta chain was found in a study of chemoradiotherapy in HPV16-positive cancers. On the study more broadly: Candidate HPV-specific T-cell clones and common TCR motifs came from functional assays in a couple of HPV16-positive patients.

V was cut by 0 bases and J by 8 bases, with 5 bases left in between. There are 13 residues in the CDR3. Per germline, CDR1 MNHNS and CDR2 SASEGT. Sequencing used immunoSEQ multiplex PCR; TCRdb keeps in-frame clones, though not all of them. The table lists some 19,000 clones, approximately 89% of them singletons, with 2% to 2.5% in the top ten. Regarding the study as a whole: HPV-responsive T-cell expansion during chemoradiotherapy was linked to improved recurrence-free survival in HPV16-positive patients. Functional assays defining HPV-specific T cells used only a couple of HPV16-positive patients. Candidate HPV-specific clones and E7-related TCR motifs grew in tumor during treatment.

Of note for this clone: The antigen remains undetermined.

V and J are TRBV6-1 and TRBJ1-6; D is undetermined. The sample was blood, taken from a patient who underwent chemoradiotherapy. This clonotype was obtained from a human donor with HPV-associated anogenital cancer. The CDR3 nucleotides are TGTGCCAGCAGTGAAGCGCCCGATTCACCCCTCCACTTT. It is translated as CASSEAPDSPLHF.